The 3 T cell receptor beta chains below come from one sample, sequenced in a study of radiotherapy plus CTLA-4 blockade in lung cancer. The assay was immunoSEQ multiplex PCR, and TCRdb's table has in-frame clones only and misses some. There are over 70,000 clones in the sample; roughly 86% occur only once, and 2% to 2.5% lies in the top ten. Sample: peripheral blood, taken from a patient treated with radiotherapy plus ipilimumab. The origin of the receptors is a human donor with non-small cell lung cancer who had a partial response to radiotherapy plus ipilimumab.

This chain connects TRBV10-2 to TRBJ2-7; 7 bases match TRBD1. The length of the CDR3 is 14 residues. CDR1 and CDR2 (germline): WSHSY, SAAADI. The V and J ends lost 7 bases and 2 bases, in that order; junction bases with no gene match: 8. The CDR3 protein is CASTSGGTAYEQYF. Written as DNA, the CDR3 is TGCGCCAGCACATCAGGTGGGACAGCCTACGAGCAGTACTTC.

J is TRBJ1-1 and V is TRBV29-1; 8 nucleotides match TRBD1. V shed 8 bases and J 4 bases; nucleotides not matched to a gene: 9. Germline V CDR1 and CDR2: SQVTM, ANQGSEA. This CDR3 is built from 13 residues. The CDR3 coding sequence is TGCAGCCTTATCAACAGGGGGGTCACTGAAGCTTTCTTT. Its protein product is CSLINRGVTEAFF.

The V call is TRBV6-5, the J call TRBJ1-1, with D maybe TRBD1 (6 bases). CDR3 size: 12 residues. The germline gives CDR1 MNHEY, CDR2 SVGAGI. The V end was cut by 6 bases, the J end by 8 bases, with 13 bases between. The chain's CDR3 is CASRPGETEAFF. The CDR3 DNA follows: TGTGCCAGCAGACCAGGGGAAACGGAAGCTTTCTTT.